These 23 T cell receptor beta chains came from one sample sequenced in a study of blood T cell repertoires in COVID-19. Profiled with immunoSEQ multiplex PCR; TCRdb holds only in-frame clones, not every one. The table records a few hundred thousand clones, more than 65% of them present only once. The sequencing input was PBMCs or T cells enriched from blood (not recorded which). The receptors come from a man aged 50-60 years who had recovered from COVID-19.

To note about this clone: The junction departs from the called germline gene at one end, perhaps through a read error. V gene TRBV7-7 combines with J gene TRBJ2-3; 7 bases are shared with TRBD2. This CDR3 contains 16 residues. The germline V gene encodes CDR1 SSHAT and CDR2 FNYEAQ (reference sequence). The CDR3 protein is CASSLAVGRESGKQYF. The DNA for the CDR3 is TGTGCTAGCAGCTTAGCGGTCGGGCGGGAGTCCGGTAAACAGTATTTT.

DNA for the CDR3: TGCGCCAGCAGCCAAGCGGCAGGTGACACTGAAGCTTTCTTT. As protein: CASSQAAGDTEAFF. The J gene is TRBJ1-1, the V gene TRBV4-3; D is unresolved. V gave up 1 base and J gave up 3 bases, with 9 bases separating them. This CDR3 is 14 amino acids long. Germline V gives CDR1 LGHNA, CDR2 YSLEER.

The chain links TRBV9 to TRBJ2-1, with TRBD1 matching 8 bases. The CDR3 consists of 16 residues. Germline values: CDR1 SGDLS, CDR2 YYNGEE. Trimming cost V 3 bases and J 0 bases; bases outside gene matches: 5. The CDR3 here is CASSDGTGRSYNEQFF. The CDR3 DNA is TGTGCCAGCAGCGACGGGACAGGTCGCTCCTACAATGAGCAGTTCTTC.

The V gene is TRBV24-1, the J gene TRBJ2-1; 8 nucleotides match TRBD1. This CDR3 has 17 residues. Losses at the gene ends were 5 bases for V and 3 bases for J; bases not matched to a gene: 11. CDR1 KGHDR and CDR2 SFDVKD come from the germline V gene. CDR3 DNA sequence: TGTGCCACCAGTGCCCACCAGGGACAGGAGGTCTACAATGAGCAGTTCTTC. This codes for CATSAHQGQEVYNEQFF.

The chain couples TRBV9 to TRBJ1-6; 10 bases fit TRBD1. The CDR3 sequence is 14 residues long. The germline CDR1 and CDR2 sequences are SGDLS and YYNGEE. The V segment lost 4 bases and the J segment 7 bases; nucleotides outside the gene matches: 2. The CDR3 DNA follows: TGTGCCAGCAGCAAGGGACAGGGGAATTCACCCCTCCACTTT. It encodes CASSKGQGNSPLHF.

V is TRBV4-3 and J is TRBJ1-4, with D possibly TRBD1 on 5 matching bases. The length of the CDR3 is 16 residues. V was cut by 1 base and J by 4 bases, with 13 bases left in between. The V gene's germline CDR1 is LGHNA and CDR2 YSLEER. CDR3 coding DNA: TGCGCCAGCAGCCAAGGCACTGTACAGGTTAATGAAAAACTGTTTTTT. Translation: CASSQGTVQVNEKLFF.

The chain employs TRBV9 and TRBJ2-3; perhaps TRBD2 as D (6 bases). The CDR3 is 15 residues long. V lost 3 bases, J lost 5 bases, and 16 bases lay in between. Germline V gives CDR1 SGDLS, CDR2 YYNGEE. The CDR3 DNA follows: TGTGCCAGCAGCGCCTCCGGGAGCCCGGTAGATACGCAGTATTTT. It codes for CASSASGSPVDTQYF.

The chain uses TRBV2 and TRBJ2-2; weak D call: TRBD2 (5 bases). CDR3 length: 15 residues. Looked up from germline, CDR1 is SNHLY and CDR2 is FYNNEI. Between the trimmed V and J ends, which lost 4 bases and 0 bases, there was a span of 9 bases. The CDR3 here is CASSARRSNTGELFF. The CDR3 DNA reads as TGTGCCAGCAGTGCCAGGAGGTCGAACACCGGGGAGCTGTTTTTT.

This clone was seen just once. This chain connects TRBV25-1 to TRBJ1-1; D perhaps matches TRBD1 (5 bases). Germline CDR1 MGHDK, CDR2 SYGVNS. The V gene lost 4 bases and the J gene lost 0 bases, with 9 bases spanning the gap. This CDR3 spans 14 amino acids. This chain's CDR3 is CASSGPGVNTEAFF. The DNA of the CDR3 is TGTGCCAGCAGTGGTCCGGGGGTGAACACTGAAGCTTTCTTT.

This sequence joins TRBV28 and TRBJ1-5, with a weak D call TRBD1 (6 bases). There are 16 residues in the CDR3. V shed 5 bases and J shed 2 bases, with 16 bases lying between them. Germline-derived CDR1 and CDR2 are MDHEN and SYDVKM. The CDR3 region is CASSQRRRGGNQPQHF. The CDR3 DNA reads TGTGCCAGCAGTCAAAGGCGCAGGGGAGGCAATCAGCCCCAGCATTTT.

V and J are TRBV12-5 and TRBJ1-4; a weak D match, TRBD1 (6 bases). Trimming cost V 5 bases and J 3 bases, with 13 bases left between them. CDR3 length equals 15 residues. Germline V gene sequence: CDR1 LGHNT, CDR2 FRNRAP. The CDR3 is CASGPAGVANEKLFF. In nucleotides, the CDR3 is TGTGCTAGTGGTCCAGCAGGGGTGGCTAATGAAAAACTGTTTTTT. Full variable domain (remainder filled in from reference TRBV12-5 and TRBJ1-4): DARVTQTPRHKVTEMGQEVTMRCQPILGHNTVFWYRQTMMQGLELLAYFRNRAPLDDSGMPKDRFSAEMPDATLATLKIQPSEPRDSAVYFCASGPAGVANEKLFFGSGTQLSVL.

The chain carries TRBV10-3 and TRBJ1-2; 10 bases line up with TRBD1. V shed 4 bases, J shed 8 bases, and the junction held 10 bases outside the gene matches. The CDR3 has 15 residues. Germline loops: CDR1 ENHRY, CDR2 SYGVKD. The CDR3 nucleotides read TGTGCCATCAGTGCGGCGGGACAGGGGTACCGCGGCTACACCTTC. The encoded protein is CAISAAGQGYRGYTF.

This clone has more than one count but fewer than ten. V is TRBV7-2 and J is TRBJ1-2, with D possibly being TRBD1 (5 bases). Germline CDR1 reads SGHTA; CDR2 reads FQGNSA. The CDR3 is 15 residues long. The V end was cut by 5 bases, the J end by 3 bases, with 16 bases between. The CDR3 is CASSPRVDSYYGYTF. For the CDR3, the DNA is TGTGCCAGCAGCCCTAGGGTTGACAGCTACTATGGCTACACCTTC.

This chain connects TRBV29-1 to TRBJ2-2; 8 bases align to TRBD1. V shed 6 bases and J 4 bases; nucleotides not matched to a gene: 10. Per the germline V gene, CDR1 is SQVTM and CDR2 is ANQGSEA. The CDR3 is 15 amino acids. The CDR3 nucleotides are TGCAGCGTCCGTACCGGGACAGGACGCACCGGGGAGCTGTTTTTT. It is translated as CSVRTGTGRTGELFF.

The chain employs TRBV11-2 and TRBJ1-3; TRBD1 might be the D (5 bases). V was trimmed by 0 bases and J by 2 bases, leaving 11 bases between them. The CDR3 runs to 16 residues. Germline CDR1 is SGHAT and CDR2 is FQNNGV. The CDR3 nucleotides are TGTGCCAGCAGCTTAGAGGGGCCGTACGCTGGAAACACCATATATTTT. Translated, it gives CASSLEGPYAGNTIYF.

Only one count was recorded for this clone. The J gene is TRBJ2-7, the V gene TRBV27; weak D call: TRBD2 (6 bases). The V gene's germline CDR1 is MNHEY and CDR2 SMNVEV (reference sequence). V was clipped by 3 bases and J by 1 base, with 10 bases between them. This CDR3 has 14 residues. The CDR3 loop reads CASSLGGLSYEQYF. The CDR3 nucleotides read TGTGCCAGCAGTTTGGGGGGACTGTCCTACGAGCAGTACTTC.

The rearrangement joins TRBV11-2 to TRBJ2-2; possibly TRBD2 for D (6 bases). The CDR3 runs 16 residues. V lost 1 base to trimming and J lost 6 bases, with 15 bases between them. Germline-derived CDR1 and CDR2 are SGHAT and FQNNGV. The CDR3 DNA is TGTGCCAGCAGCTTAGCCGGGGGAAGGTTGCCCGGGGAGCTGTTTTTT. The encoded protein is CASSLAGGRLPGELFF. Drawing the rest from reference TRBV11-2 and TRBJ2-2, the complete variable domain is EAGVAQSPRYKIIEKRQSVAFWCNPISGHATLYWYQQILGQGPKLLIQFQNNGVVDDSQLPKDRFSAERLKGVDSTLKIQPAKLEDSAVYLCASSLAGGRLPGELFFGEGSRLTVL.

The chain has TRBV27 and TRBJ1-5; tentatively, D is TRBD1 (5 bases). Germline V lookup: CDR1 MNHEY, CDR2 SMNVEV (reference sequence). Trimming stripped 5 bases from V and 5 bases from J, with 19 bases between. The CDR3 covers 16 residues. Here the CDR3 reads CASSGLTGGVYQPQHF. CDR3 in DNA: TGTGCCAGCAGTGGACTAACGGGGGGAGTTTATCAGCCCCAGCATTTT.

The chain has TRBV6-5 and TRBJ2-7; the match to TRBD1 covers 7 bases. In germline, CDR1 is MNHEY, CDR2 SVGAGI. Trimming at V came to 8 bases and at J to 0 bases, leaving 7 bases not matched to a gene. There are 14 residues in the CDR3. CDR3 residues: CASSEQGHSYEQYF. The CDR3 DNA reads TGTGCCAGCTCGGAACAGGGGCACTCCTACGAGCAGTACTTC.

The rearrangement joins TRBV9 to TRBJ2-3, with 8 bases matching TRBD2. This CDR3 has 16 residues. Trimming removed 4 bases from V and 0 bases from J; junction bases left unmatched: 7. The V gene's germline CDR1 is SGDLS and CDR2 YYNGEE. Written as DNA, the CDR3 is TGTGCCAGCAGCCTCAAAGCGGGGGTTAGCACAGATACGCAGTATTTT. This sequence encodes CASSLKAGVSTDTQYF.

The chain employs TRBV5-6 and TRBJ2-1; 12 nucleotides line up with TRBD2. V dropped 4 bases and J dropped 10; count of bases not matched to a gene: 12. There are 16 residues in the CDR3. Germline V gives CDR1 SGHDT, CDR2 YYEEEE. CDR3 bases: TGTGCCAGCAGCGTGACGCTAGCGGGGGGGCGGAGGGAGCAGTTCTTC. This codes for CASSVTLAGGRREQFF.

The chain carries TRBV3-1 (or the pseudogene TRBV3-2) and TRBJ2-3; possible D gene TRBD2, 7 bases. This CDR3 region has 17 residues. The V end lost 0 bases, the J end lost 4 bases, and 17 bases lay between the germline ends. Per the germline V gene, CDR1 is LGHDT and CDR2 is YNNKEL (reference sequence). This CDR3 is CASSQDHPGGASDTQYF. In nucleotides, the CDR3 is TGTGCCAGCAGCCAAGATCATCCGGGGGGCGCATCAGATACGCAGTATTTT.

The rearrangement links TRBV6-6 to TRBJ2-7; 9 bases agree with TRBD2. CDR1 MNHNY and CDR2 SVGAGI come from the germline V gene (reference sequence). Trimming removed 10 bases from V and 6 bases from J; junction bases left unmatched: 16. This CDR3 is built from 15 residues. CDR3 coding DNA: TGTGCCACCGACCAGTTGGGTAGCGGGAGAAGCGAGCAGTACTTC. It is translated as CATDQLGSGRSEQYF.